This T cell receptor beta chain was sequenced in a study of blood T cell repertoires in COVID-19. Study-wide context: Specimens from acute and convalescent COVID-19 originated in the United States, Italy and Spain. In each case, the material was cDNA or gDNA derived from T cells, B-cell-depleted T cells, or PBMCs.

Per the original methods: Nucleated cell number was recorded as an estimate derived from reference gene primer amplification. Sequencing was performed with immunoSEQ multiplex PCR; in TCRdb, only in-frame clones are kept and a portion is missing. V and J calls and clone size come straight from that table; D and trimming were deduced from the DNA. The sample gives about 200,000 clones, approximately 85% of which show up once; over 2% is in the top ten. V trimming: 5 bases; J trimming: 3 bases; junction bases outside the gene matches: 6. The CDR3 loop spans 16 amino acids. Germline lookup yields CDR1 SGHTA and CDR2 FQGTGA. This clone was found a few times. Seattle patients were enrolled while actively infected and followed longitudinally.

Sequencing was done on a sample of peripheral blood. The receptor was derived from a woman in her sixties or seventies with COVID-19, enrolled during active disease. The V call is TRBV7-3, the J call TRBJ2-1; 11 bases are shared with TRBD2. The CDR3 sequence: CASSRGGTSGYNEQFF. As DNA, the CDR3 is TGTGCCAGCAGCCGGGGAGGGACTAGCGGCTACAATGAGCAGTTCTTC.